Reported below is one T cell receptor (beta chain). Its antigen remains unidentified. One end of the junction does not line up with germline, which may come from a read error. This record comes from a study of tumor and adjacent non-tumor tissue in lung cancer. Overall study: There were 12 adenocarcinoma, a couple of squamous cell carcinoma and 1 small cell lung cancer cases. On average, productive TCRbeta reads reached roughly 3.9 million per sample. Whole-study findings and limits: Tumor tissue had significantly higher TCR diversity than normal lung. Shorter survival was associated with higher TCR diversity in tumors.

The CDR3 spans 16 residues. Germline CDR1 and CDR2: MNHEY and SVGEGT. This sample's RNA came from whole unsorted tissue. This non-tumor lung sample came from over 3 cm beyond the tumor edge. The library came from three nested PCR rounds adapted from ARM-PCR protocols. TCRdb re-called the multiplex PCR reads with MiXCR, one entry per CDR3 protein. The sample consists of over 40,000 distinct CDR3 sequences, 60% to 80% of them appearing once. The V call is TRBV6-2 or TRBV6-3, the J call TRBJ2-1; D gene unclear. The origin of this receptor is a woman in her sixties with non-small cell lung cancer. Material for sequencing was distant non-tumor lung tissue. The CDR3 is CASSYSMQPRVIEQFF. DNA for the CDR3: TGTGCCAGTAGTTACTCCATGCAGCCTCGGGTCATTGAGCAGTTCTTC.